The 10 T cell receptor beta chains below come from one sample, sequenced in a study of shared clonotypes between healthy human individuals. Profiling relied on immunoSEQ multiplex PCR, and the TCRdb table lists in-frame clones only, not all of them. Of 2,500,000 or so clones in the sample, under 95% were seen once. What was sequenced was naive CD4+ T cells from PBMCs. The subset here: CD45RA+ positively selected. These receptors all stem from a man aged 18 to 35 in good health. Some clones in this sample may be carry-over from other donors' samples.

This rearrangement joins TRBV11-2 to TRBJ2-3; D might be TRBD1 (5 bases). From germline, CDR1 is SGHAT and CDR2 FQNNGV. This CDR3 is 13 amino acids long. V was cut by 5 bases and J by 10 bases, with 16 bases left in between. CDR3: CASSPLGQPAQYF. Here the CDR3 DNA reads TGTGCCAGCAGCCCTCTGGGGCAGCCAGCGCAGTATTTT.

V and J are TRBV7-8 and TRBJ1-4; TRBD1 agrees at 11 bases. This CDR3 is built from 15 residues. Germline trimming cut 5 bases from V and 10 bases from J; bases unmatched to any gene: 9. CDR1 is SGHVS, CDR2 FQNEAQ, per germline. The CDR3 coding sequence is TGTGCCAGCAGCCCGATCCGGACAGGGGGCCGAAAACTGTTTTTT. This encodes CASSPIRTGGRKLFF.

This chain links TRBV2 with TRBJ2-3; 14 bases align to TRBD2. Germline CDR1 is SNHLY and CDR2 is FYNNEI. The CDR3 runs to 14 residues. V gave up 6 bases and J gave up 5 bases; unmatched junction bases: 1. The CDR3 reads CASSGLAGGDTQYF. The CDR3 DNA follows: TGTGCCAGCAGCGGACTAGCGGGAGGAGATACGCAGTATTTT.

This clone was recorded only once. The chain uses TRBV30 and TRBJ2-5; TRBD1 might be the D (6 bases). This CDR3 has 14 amino acids. The germline CDR1 and CDR2 sequences are GTSNPN and SVGIG (reference sequence). Trimming pared 3 bases from V and 1 base from J, leaving 12 bases between. CDR3 in DNA: TGTGCCTGGAGGTCACAAGGGGGCCAAGAGACCCAGTACTTC. Translation: CAWRSQGGQETQYF. Using reference TRBV30 and TRBJ2-5 for the parts outside the CDR3, the full variable domain is SQTIHQWPATLVQPVGSPLSLECTVEGTSNPNLYWYRQAAGRGLQLLFYSVGIGQISSEVPQNLSASRPQDRQFILSSKKLLLSDSGFYLCAWRSQGGQETQYFGPGTRLLVL.

CDR3 sequence reads: CASSSGTSGFETQYF. For the CDR3, the DNA is TGCGCCAGCAGCTCAGGGACTAGCGGGTTCGAGACCCAGTACTTC. The V gene is TRBV5-1, the J gene TRBJ2-5; TRBD2 agrees at 12 bases. Germline trimming cut 3 bases from V and 5 bases from J; bases unmatched to any gene: 5. The CDR3 sequence is 15 residues long. The germline V gene has CDR1 SGHRS and CDR2 YFSETQ.

The chain employs TRBV5-1 and TRBJ2-7, with unresolved D. CDR3 size: 14 residues. Germline V gene data show CDR1 as SGHRS and CDR2 as YFSETQ. V lost 0 bases and J lost 2, with 9 bases in between. In nucleotides, the CDR3 is TGCGCCAGCAGCTTGGAAGGGAACCCCTACGAGCAGTACTTC. Residues: CASSLEGNPYEQYF.

The rearrangement links TRBV5-1 to TRBJ2-1; D unresolved. V gave up 7 bases and J gave up 2 bases, with 16 bases separating them. Germline CDR1 SGHRS, CDR2 YFSETQ. This CDR3 has 15 residues. CDR3 loop: CASCPALSAYNEQFF. DNA of the CDR3: TGCGCCAGCTGCCCAGCCTTGAGTGCCTACAATGAGCAGTTCTTC.

This sequence joins TRBV6-1 and TRBJ2-1, with D perhaps being TRBD1 or TRBD2 (6 bases each). The CDR3 loop spans 17 amino acids. V was clipped by 2 bases and J by 5 bases, with 19 bases between them. In germline, CDR1 is MNHNS, CDR2 SASEGT. The DNA for the CDR3 is TGTGCCAGCAGTGAATTCGTAGCTGGCGGGACAAACAATGAGCAGTTCTTC. This codes for CASSEFVAGGTNNEQFF.

The V and J genes are TRBV7-9 and TRBJ1-2, with D hard to call. Trimming took 1 base from V and 6 from J, leaving 6 bases between them. Germline V CDR1 and CDR2: SEHNR, FQNEAQ (reference sequence). The CDR3 has 12 amino acids. The CDR3 is CASSLDVHGYTF. The CDR3 DNA reads TGTGCCAGCAGCTTAGATGTCCATGGCTACACCTTC.

J is TRBJ2-1 and V is TRBV5-1; TRBD2 matches 9 bases. The CDR3 sequence is 15 residues long. CDR1 is SGHRS and CDR2 is YFSETQ in the germline V gene. The V segment lost 2 bases and the J segment 7 bases; nucleotides outside the gene matches: 7. This CDR3 reads CASSFLAGRENEQFF. CDR3 bases: TGCGCCAGCAGCTTCCTAGCGGGAAGAGAAAATGAGCAGTTCTTC.